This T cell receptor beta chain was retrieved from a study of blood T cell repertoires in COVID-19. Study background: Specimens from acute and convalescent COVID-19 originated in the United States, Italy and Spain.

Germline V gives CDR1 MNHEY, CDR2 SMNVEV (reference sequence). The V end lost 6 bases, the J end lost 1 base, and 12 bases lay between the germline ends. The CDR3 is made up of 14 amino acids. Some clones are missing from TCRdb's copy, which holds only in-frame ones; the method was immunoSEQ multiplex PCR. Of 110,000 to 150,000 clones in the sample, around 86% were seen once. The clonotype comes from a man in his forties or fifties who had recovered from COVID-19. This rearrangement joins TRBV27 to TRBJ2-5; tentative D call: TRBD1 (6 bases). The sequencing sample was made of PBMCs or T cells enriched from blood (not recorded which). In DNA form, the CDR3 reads TGTGCCAGCAGGCTCACAGGGACCCAAGAGACCCAGTACTTC. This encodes CASRLTGTQETQYF.